Listed here is a single T cell receptor beta chain. Its antigen specificity is not known. No per-base quality is available; no much larger clone lies one base away. This specimen comes from a study of blood T cell repertoires in COVID-19 (dated by TCRdb to 2020 to 2021). Regarding the study in general: Samples covering the acute and convalescent phases of COVID-19 were provided by collaborators in the United States, Italy and Spain. Samples were obtained from the ongoing ImmuneRACE study (first 160 participants) and from about 1,300 subjects provided by 6 global collaborators. The dataset comprised deeply sampled blood TCRbeta repertoires from subjects exposed to, actively infected with, or recovered from COVID-19. Where HLA class I and class II types were available, the types were taken from metadata supplied by the sample provider, not from assay-based typing. A de-identified subject ID, COVID-19 status, age in years and sex were almost always included in the sample metadata. The repertoires were made available in a free public database intended to serve as a resource for research on the immune response to SARS-CoV-2. The prospective study material was composed of cDNA or gDNA derived from T cells, B-cell-depleted T cells, or PBMCs. Overall study results and their limits: The quantity of clinical and demographic metadata differed by source and by participant and was supplied without curation.

TCRbeta CDR3 regions were amplified from genomic DNA using the immunoSEQ Assay, a bias-controlled multiplex PCR. Processing in the source paper ran as follows. The number of nucleated cells in each sample was estimated by amplification of reference gene primers within the assay. Sequence reads were collapsed and filtered to measure the absolute abundance of every unique TCRbeta CDR3 rearrangement. For each sample, productive Simpson clonality was calculated as the square root of Simpson's diversity index across productive rearrangements. TCRdb holds this immuneACCESS table with in-frame rearrangements only. Some clones are missing; in checked studies, unresolved V genes explain under half, and the rest has no known cause. V, J and clone size are those of that table, while D and trimming were read from the DNA. Here the sample has tens of thousands of clones; roughly 87% occur a single time. Jointly, the top ten make up over 12% of the sample.

Collaborating institutions collected whole blood in K2EDTA tubes following their own protocols. For TCRbeta analysis, collaborators shipped samples in one of three forms: frozen whole blood, isolated PBMCs, or DNA extracted from either of those sample types. The CDR3 covers 15 residues, taking in both the cysteine and the phenylalanine. The only DNA kept is the CDR3, 45 bases in frame from the first base. Trimming removed 5 bases from V and 2 bases from J, leaving 15 bases between the germline ends. From a lookup of the germline V gene (reference sequence), CDR1 and CDR2 are SEHNR and FQNEAQ. Sequences were obtained from peripheral blood. This chain joins TRBV7-9 to TRBJ1-1; no D gene can be assigned with confidence. The clonotype was recovered from a male donor with acute or convalescent COVID-19. Read as DNA, the sequence is TGTGCCAGCAGCCCCGGAGGGCTCGTTAACACTGAAGCTTTCTTT. The encoded protein is CASSPGGLVNTEAFF.